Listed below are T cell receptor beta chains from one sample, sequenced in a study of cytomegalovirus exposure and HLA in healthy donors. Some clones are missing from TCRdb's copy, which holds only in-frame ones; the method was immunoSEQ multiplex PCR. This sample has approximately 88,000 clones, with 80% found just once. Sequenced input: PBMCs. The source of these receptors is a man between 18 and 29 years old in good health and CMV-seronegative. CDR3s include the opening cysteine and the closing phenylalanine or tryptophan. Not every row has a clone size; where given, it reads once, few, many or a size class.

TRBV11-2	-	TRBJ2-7	CASSQMRGRRYEQYF
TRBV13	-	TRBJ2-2	CASSFSRDYTGELFF
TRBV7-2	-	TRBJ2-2	CASSSGQGYTGELFF
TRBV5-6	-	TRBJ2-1	CASSLEPQAPEQFF
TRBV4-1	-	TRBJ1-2	CASSLSGTGGYGYTF
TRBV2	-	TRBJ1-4	CASSVRQRRVATNEKLFF
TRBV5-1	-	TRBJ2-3	CASSLGQGGTDTQYF
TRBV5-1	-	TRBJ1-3	CASSLGDRAGNTIYF
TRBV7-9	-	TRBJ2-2	CASSLGAYGGELFF
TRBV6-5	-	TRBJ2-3	CASSFSSGGTDTQYF
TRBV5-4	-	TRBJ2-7	CASSPDSYSYEQYF
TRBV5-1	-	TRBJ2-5	CASSLSEETQYF
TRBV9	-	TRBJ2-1	CASSGGNEQFF
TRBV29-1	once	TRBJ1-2	CSVEEGLPDYGYTF
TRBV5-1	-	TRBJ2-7	CASSNRGGSSYEQYF
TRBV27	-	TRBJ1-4	CASSSWQGAFNEKLFF
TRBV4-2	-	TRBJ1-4	CASSQRLGVSNEKLFF
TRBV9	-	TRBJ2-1	CASSASAGANNEQFF
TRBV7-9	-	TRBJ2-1	CASSLGRGTYNEQFF